This TCR beta chain was obtained from a study of T-cell memory formation after mild COVID-19. For this clonotype: What it binds is unknown.

This CDR3 is built from 15 residues. J gave up 2 bases and V 6 bases, and 3 bases lay outside the gene matches. Germline-derived CDR1 and CDR2 are SGHVS and FNYEAQ. Constant-segment primers and 5'RACE yielded cDNA libraries for TCR alpha and TCR beta, each carrying sample barcodes and UMIs. One entry per CDR3 protein, called by TCRdb with MiXCR from the 5' RACE reads. The sample includes around 420,000 distinct CDR3 sequences, around 24% seen only once; the top ten take 8.5% to 9%. General study results and limits: Proof of SARS-CoV-2 specificity was absent for the second-wave clones that crested on day 37. The pre-infection memory compartment contained some responding clones, suggesting cross-reactive memory joined. While clones contracting from day 15 to 85 were balanced between CD4 and CD8, later expanders leaned CD4+.

The clonotype originates from an adult woman who had mild COVID-19 (a few samples of this study predate the infection). Cell type and time point are not known. The rearrangement links TRBV7-6 to TRBJ2-5; TRBD2 matches at 13 bases. The specimen sequenced was PBMCs or a T cell subset sorted from them (not recorded which). CDR3 protein: CASRPTSGGQETQYF. CDR3 coding DNA: TGTGCCAGCAGGCCGACTAGCGGGGGGCAAGAGACCCAGTACTTC. The full variable domain, with the rest looked up from reference TRBV7-6 and TRBJ2-5, is GAGVSQSPRYKVTKRGQDVALRCDPISGHVSLYWYRQALGQGPEFLTYFNYEAQQDKSGLPNDRFSAERPEGSISTLTIQRTEQRDSAMYRCASRPTSGGQETQYFGPGTRLLVL.